This entry describes one T cell receptor beta chain. The sample has other DNA sequences that encode this CDR3 too. With 60 Vbeta and 13 Jbeta primers, the PCR was carried out. Clones were sequenced by immunoSEQ multiplex PCR, and TCRdb holds only the in-frame ones, with some missing. The sample has 130,000 to 150,000 clones, around four fifths seen once. V shed 4 bases and J shed 4 bases, with 8 bases lying between them. The CDR3 is made up of 11 amino acids. CDR1 and CDR2 (germline): DFQATT, SNEGSKA (reference sequence). The entry originates in a study of cytomegalovirus exposure and HLA in healthy donors.

V is TRBV20-1 and J is TRBJ2-7; perhaps TRBD1 as D (5 bases). The receptor comes from a male donor in good health and CMV-seronegative. The sample taken for sequencing was PBMCs. CDR3 DNA: TGCAGTGCTATCCAGGGATACGAGCAGTACTTC. The encoded protein is CSAIQGYEQYF.